This T cell receptor beta chain was identified during a study of regulatory T cells in long-lasting Graves disease. Sequencing libraries for TCR beta were prepared with iRepertoire HTBI primers and Arm-PCR of CDR3 regions. Each CDR3 protein is one row after TCRdb ran MiXCR on the multiplex PCR reads. The table lists approximately 470,000 distinct CDR3 sequences, roughly 16% of them singletons. Germline trimming cut 4 bases from V and 6 bases from J; bases unmatched to any gene: 5. CDR1 SGHRS and CDR2 YFSETQ come from the germline V gene. This CDR3 spans 13 amino acids. Regarding time point: newly diagnosed GD, antithyroid drugs for less than 3 months. The TCR library was made from RNA that had been extracted from PBMCs in TRIzol. By American Thyroid Association guidelines, Graves' disease was diagnosed in the cohort. These same data were also listed under a study on T cells in Graves' hyperthyroidism and ophthalmopathy. That source adds: Absence of ophthalmopathy progression within 18 months defined stable Graves' hyperthyroidism.

This TCR was recovered from a man between 40 and 49 years old with Graves disease. The rearrangement uses TRBV5-1 and TRBJ2-7; 9 bases align to TRBD1. The sample in question was peripheral blood mononuclear cells (PBMCs), obtained at new diagnosis, from a patient treated with antithyroid drugs. In DNA, the CDR3 is TGCGCCAGCAGCCTTCGACAGGGGGGCGAGCAGTACTTC. Translation gives CASSLRQGGEQYF.